What follows is one T cell receptor beta chain and its context. These data belong to a study of cytomegalovirus exposure and HLA in healthy donors. V gave up 1 base and J gave up 8 bases, with 5 bases separating them. The CDR3 runs to 12 residues. Germline V lookup: CDR1 SGHTA, CDR2 FQGNSA. The primer mix had 60 Vbeta and 13 Jbeta primers. Profiled with immunoSEQ multiplex PCR; TCRdb holds only in-frame clones, not every one. The table has about 130,000 clones, approximately 80% seen once. Sequences were obtained from PBMCs. The rearrangement joins TRBV7-2 to TRBJ2-2, with D uncertain. The TCR originated in a man in his fifties or sixties in good health and CMV-seronegative. CDR3 amino acids: CASSLDGGELFF. CDR3 DNA sequence: TGTGCCAGCAGCTTAGACGGGGGGGAGCTGTTTTTT. Full variable domain (missing parts from reference TRBV7-2 and TRBJ2-2): GAGVSQSPSNKVTEKGKDVELRCDPISGHTALYWYRQSLGQGLEFLIYFQGNSAPDKSGLPSDRFSAERTGGSVSTLTIQRTQQEDSAVYLCASSLDGGELFFGEGSRLTVL.